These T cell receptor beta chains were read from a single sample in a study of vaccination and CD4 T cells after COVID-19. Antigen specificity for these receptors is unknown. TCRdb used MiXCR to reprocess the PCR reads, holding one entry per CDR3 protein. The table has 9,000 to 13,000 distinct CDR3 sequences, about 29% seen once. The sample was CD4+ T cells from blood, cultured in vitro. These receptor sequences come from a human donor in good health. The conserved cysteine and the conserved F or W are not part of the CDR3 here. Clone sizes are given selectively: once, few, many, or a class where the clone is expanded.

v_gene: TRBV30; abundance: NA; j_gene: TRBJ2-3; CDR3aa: AWSPYTDTQY
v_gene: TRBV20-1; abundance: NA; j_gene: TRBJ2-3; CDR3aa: FLGQGTDTQY
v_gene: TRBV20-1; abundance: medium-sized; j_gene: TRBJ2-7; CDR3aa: SARGPEGWGTNFYEQY
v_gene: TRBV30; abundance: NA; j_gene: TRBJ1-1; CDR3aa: AWLFRVNTEAF
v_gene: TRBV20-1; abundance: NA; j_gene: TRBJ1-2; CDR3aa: SAREAANYGYT
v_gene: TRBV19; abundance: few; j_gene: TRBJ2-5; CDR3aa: ASSWTVQETQY
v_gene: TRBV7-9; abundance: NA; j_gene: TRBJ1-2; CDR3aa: ASSLEQGDYGYT
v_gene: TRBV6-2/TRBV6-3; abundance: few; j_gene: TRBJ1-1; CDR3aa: ASSDLRGRNTEAF
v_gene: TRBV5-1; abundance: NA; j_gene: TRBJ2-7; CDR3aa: ASSPGQSEQY
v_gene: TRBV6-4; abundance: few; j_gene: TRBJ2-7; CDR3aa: ASSPKREGPYEQY
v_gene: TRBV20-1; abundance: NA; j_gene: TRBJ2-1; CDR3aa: SGGGRSNEQF
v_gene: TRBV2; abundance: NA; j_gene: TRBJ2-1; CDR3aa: ASRRLAGGPGGEQF
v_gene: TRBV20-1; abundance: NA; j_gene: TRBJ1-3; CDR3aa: SARTASGNTIY
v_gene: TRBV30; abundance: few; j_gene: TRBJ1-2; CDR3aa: ACPGRWGYGYT
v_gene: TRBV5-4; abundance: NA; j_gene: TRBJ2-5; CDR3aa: ASSLALAGEETQY
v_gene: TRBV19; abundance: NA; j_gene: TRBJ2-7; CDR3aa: ASSMLAGNEQY
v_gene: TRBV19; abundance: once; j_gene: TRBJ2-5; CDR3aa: TSSIQGWETQY